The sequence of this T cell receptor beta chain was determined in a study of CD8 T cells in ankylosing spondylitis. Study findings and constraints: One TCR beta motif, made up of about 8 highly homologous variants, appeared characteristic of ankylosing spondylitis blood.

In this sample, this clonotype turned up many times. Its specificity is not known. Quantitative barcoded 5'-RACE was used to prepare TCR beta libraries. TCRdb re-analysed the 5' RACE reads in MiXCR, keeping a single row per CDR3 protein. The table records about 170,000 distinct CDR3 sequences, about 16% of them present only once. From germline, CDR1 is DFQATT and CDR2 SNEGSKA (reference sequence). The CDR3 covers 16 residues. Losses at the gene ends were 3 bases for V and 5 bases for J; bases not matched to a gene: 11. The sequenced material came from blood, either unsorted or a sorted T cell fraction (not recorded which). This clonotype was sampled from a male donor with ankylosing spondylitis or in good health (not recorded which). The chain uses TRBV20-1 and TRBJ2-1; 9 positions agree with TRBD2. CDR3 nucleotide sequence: TGCAGTGCTAGCGGCGGGAGGGCCCTCATCGACAATGAGCAGTTCTTC. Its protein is CSASGGRALIDNEQFF.